Detailed here is one T cell receptor beta chain. The antigen it recognizes is unknown. One base away there is no much larger clone; base qualities are not given. The sample comes from a study of blood T cell repertoires in COVID-19 (dated by TCRdb to 2020 to 2022). About the study as a whole: The collaborator samples originated in the United States, Italy and Spain and spanned the acute and convalescent phases of COVID-19. The prospective study material was composed of cDNA or gDNA derived from T cells, B-cell-depleted T cells, or PBMCs. Subjects who had been exposed to COVID-19, were actively infected with it, or had recovered from it provided the deeply sampled blood TCRbeta repertoires that made up the dataset. The repertoires were made available in a free public database intended to serve as a resource for research on the immune response to SARS-CoV-2. Samples came from the ongoing ImmuneRACE study (first 160 participants) plus 1,254 subjects from 6 global collaborators. Nearly every sample came with metadata listing a de-identified subject ID, COVID-19 status, age in years and sex. Where available, HLA class I and class II types were obtained from metadata supplied by the sample provider rather than from assay-based typing. Summary of the overall study and its limitations: The quantity of clinical and demographic metadata differed by source and by participant and was supplied without curation.

Based on the germline V gene, the CDR1 and CDR2 sequences are LGHNA and YSLEER. Counted from cysteine to phenylalanine, this CDR3 has 14 amino acids. Left in the record is the CDR3 DNA by itself, 42 bases read in frame from the first base. The trim is 1 base for V and 8 bases for J, with a gap of 14 bases between the germline ends. Each collaborating institution followed its own protocols to collect whole blood in K2EDTA tubes. For TCRbeta analysis, collaborators shipped samples as frozen whole blood, isolated PBMCs, or DNA extracted from either of those sample types. The immunoSEQ Assay, a bias-controlled multiplex PCR, was used to amplify TCRbeta CDR3 regions from genomic DNA. The paper's data handling went like this. The number of nucleated cells in each sample was estimated from the amplification of reference gene primers within the assay. Sequence reads were collapsed and filtered to measure the absolute abundance of every unique TCRbeta CDR3 rearrangement. For each sample, productive Simpson clonality was calculated by taking the square root of Simpson's diversity index across productive rearrangements. This immuneACCESS table, as held by TCRdb, lists in-frame sequences with V and J called but not all clones. Of the missing ones, under half trace to an unresolved V gene in checked studies; the others have no known cause. V and J calls and clone size come straight from that table; D and trimming were deduced from the DNA. Within this sample are fewer than 250,000 clones, with roughly 90% of them counted one time only. The ten largest clones take up roughly 2% of the sample.

Recombination linked TRBV4-3 to TRBJ1-2; the D gene assignment is ambiguous. Sequenced input: peripheral blood. The receptor comes from a woman in her forties or fifties with acute or convalescent COVID-19. The CDR3 protein sequence reads: CASSQVVAVGGYTF. The DNA sequence is given as TGCGCCAGCAGCCAAGTTGTAGCGGTGGGCGGCTACACCTTC.